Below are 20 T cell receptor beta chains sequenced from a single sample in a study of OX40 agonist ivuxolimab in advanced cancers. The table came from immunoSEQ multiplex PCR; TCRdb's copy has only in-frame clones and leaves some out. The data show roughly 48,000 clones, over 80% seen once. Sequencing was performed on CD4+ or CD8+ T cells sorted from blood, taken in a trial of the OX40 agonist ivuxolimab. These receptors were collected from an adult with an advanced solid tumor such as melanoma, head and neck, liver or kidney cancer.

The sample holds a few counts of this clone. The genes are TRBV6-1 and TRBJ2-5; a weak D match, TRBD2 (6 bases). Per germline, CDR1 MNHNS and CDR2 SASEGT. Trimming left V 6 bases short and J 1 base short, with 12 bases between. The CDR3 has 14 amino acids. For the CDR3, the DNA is TGTGCCAGCAGACTGGGGGGTGGCCAAGAGACCCAGTACTTC. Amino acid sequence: CASRLGGGQETQYF.

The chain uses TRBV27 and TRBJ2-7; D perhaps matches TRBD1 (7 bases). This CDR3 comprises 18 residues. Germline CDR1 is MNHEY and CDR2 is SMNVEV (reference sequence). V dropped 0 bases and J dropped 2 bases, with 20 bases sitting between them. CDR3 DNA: TGTGCCAGCAGTTTATCGGGACTCGACAGGGTTACTACCTACGAGCAGTACTTC. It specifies CASSLSGLDRVTTYEQYF.

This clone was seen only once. The CDR3 is CASRAGGRNEQFF. For the CDR3, the DNA is TGTGCCAGCAGGGCGGGGGGCCGCAATGAGCAGTTCTTC. The chain recombines TRBV28 with TRBJ2-1; 8 positions agree with TRBD2. V was clipped by 6 bases and J by 6 bases; unmatched bases: 4. Germline V lookup: CDR1 MDHEN, CDR2 SYDVKM. The CDR3 loop spans 13 amino acids.

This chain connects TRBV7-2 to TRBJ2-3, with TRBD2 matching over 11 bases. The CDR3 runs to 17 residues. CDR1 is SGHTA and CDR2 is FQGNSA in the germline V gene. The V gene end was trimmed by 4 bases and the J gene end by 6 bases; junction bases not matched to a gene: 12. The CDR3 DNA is TGTGCCAGCAGCTCGCTGGGACTAGCGGAAACCGGGGATACGCAGTATTTT. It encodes CASSSLGLAETGDTQYF.

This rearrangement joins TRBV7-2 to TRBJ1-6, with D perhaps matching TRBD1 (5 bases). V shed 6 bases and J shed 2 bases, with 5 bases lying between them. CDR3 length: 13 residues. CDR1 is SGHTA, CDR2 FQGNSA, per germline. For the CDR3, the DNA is TGTGCCAGCAGGACAGCCTATAATTCACCCCTCCACTTT. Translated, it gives CASRTAYNSPLHF. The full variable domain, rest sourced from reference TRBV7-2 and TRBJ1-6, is GAGVSQSPSNKVTEKGKDVELRCDPISGHTALYWYRQSLGQGLEFLIYFQGNSAPDKSGLPSDRFSAERTGGSVSTLTIQRTQQEDSAVYLCASRTAYNSPLHFGNGTRLTVT.

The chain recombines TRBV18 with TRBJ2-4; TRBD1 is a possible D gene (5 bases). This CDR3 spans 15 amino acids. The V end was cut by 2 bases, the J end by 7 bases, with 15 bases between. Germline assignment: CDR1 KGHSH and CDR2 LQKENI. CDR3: CASSPSSGMRNIQYF. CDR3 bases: TGTGCCAGCTCACCATCATCAGGGATGAGGAACATTCAGTACTTC.

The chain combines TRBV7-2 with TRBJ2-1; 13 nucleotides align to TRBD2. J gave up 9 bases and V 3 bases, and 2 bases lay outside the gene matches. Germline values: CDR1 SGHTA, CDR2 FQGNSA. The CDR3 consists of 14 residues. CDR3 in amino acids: CASSLGLAGTEQFF. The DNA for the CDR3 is TGTGCCAGCAGCTTGGGACTAGCGGGGACTGAGCAGTTCTTC.

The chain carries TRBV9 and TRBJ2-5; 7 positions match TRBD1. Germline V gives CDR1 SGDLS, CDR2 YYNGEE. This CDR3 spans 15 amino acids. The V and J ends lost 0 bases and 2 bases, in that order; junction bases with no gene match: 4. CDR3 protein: CASSVVTGPQETQYF. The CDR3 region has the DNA TGTGCCAGCAGCGTAGTGACAGGGCCACAAGAGACCCAGTACTTC.

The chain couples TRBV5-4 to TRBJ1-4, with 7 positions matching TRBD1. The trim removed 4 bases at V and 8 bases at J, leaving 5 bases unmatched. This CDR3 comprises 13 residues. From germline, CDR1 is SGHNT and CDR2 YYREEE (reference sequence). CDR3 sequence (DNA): TGTGCCAGCAGCATTCAGGGGGGAGAAAAACTGTTTTTT. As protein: CASSIQGGEKLFF.

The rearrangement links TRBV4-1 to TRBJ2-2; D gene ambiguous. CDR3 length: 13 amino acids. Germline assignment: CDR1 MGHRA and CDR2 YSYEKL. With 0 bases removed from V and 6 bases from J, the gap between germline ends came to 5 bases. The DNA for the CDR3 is TGCGCCAGCAGCCAAGAACCGCCCGGGGAGCTGTTTTTT. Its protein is CASSQEPPGELFF.

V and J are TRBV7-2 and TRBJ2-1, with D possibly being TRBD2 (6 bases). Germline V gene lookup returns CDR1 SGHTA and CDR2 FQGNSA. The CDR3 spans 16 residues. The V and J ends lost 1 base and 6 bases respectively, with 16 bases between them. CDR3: CASSLVLGGAINEQFF. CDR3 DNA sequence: TGTGCCAGCAGCTTAGTTCTCGGCGGGGCGATCAATGAGCAGTTCTTC.

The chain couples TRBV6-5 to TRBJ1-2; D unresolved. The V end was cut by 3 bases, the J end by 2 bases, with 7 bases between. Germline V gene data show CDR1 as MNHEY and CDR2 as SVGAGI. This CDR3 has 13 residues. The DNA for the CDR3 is TGTGCCAGCAGTTATCAGGAGAACTATGGCTACACCTTC. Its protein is CASSYQENYGYTF.

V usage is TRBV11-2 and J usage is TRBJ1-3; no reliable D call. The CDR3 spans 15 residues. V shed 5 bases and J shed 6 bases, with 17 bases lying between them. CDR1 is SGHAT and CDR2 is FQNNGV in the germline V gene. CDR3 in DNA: TGTGCCAGCAGCCTTAGCGGCCTGGGAGCAAACACCATATATTTT. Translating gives CASSLSGLGANTIYF.

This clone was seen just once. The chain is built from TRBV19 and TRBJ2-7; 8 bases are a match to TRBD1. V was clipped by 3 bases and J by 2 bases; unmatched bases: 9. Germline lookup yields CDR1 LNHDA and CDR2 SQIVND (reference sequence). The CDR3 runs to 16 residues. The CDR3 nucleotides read TGTGCCAGTAGTATCTTGGGACAGGCCATACCCTACGAGCAGTACTTC. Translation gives CASSILGQAIPYEQYF. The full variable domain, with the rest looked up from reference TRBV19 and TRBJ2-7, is DGGITQSPKYLFRKEGQNVTLSCEQNLNHDAMYWYRQDPGQGLRLIYYSQIVNDFQKGDIAEGYSVSREKKESFPLTVTSAQKNPTAFYLCASSILGQAIPYEQYFGPGTRLTVT.

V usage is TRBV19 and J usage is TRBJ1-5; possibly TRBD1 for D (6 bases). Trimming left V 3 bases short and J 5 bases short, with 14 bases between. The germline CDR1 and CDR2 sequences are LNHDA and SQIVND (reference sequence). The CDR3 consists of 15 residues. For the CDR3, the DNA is TGTGCCAGTAGTATTGGGACGGGGGGCCATCAGCCCCAGCATTTT. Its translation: CASSIGTGGHQPQHF. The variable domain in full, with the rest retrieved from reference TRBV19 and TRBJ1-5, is DGGITQSPKYLFRKEGQNVTLSCEQNLNHDAMYWYRQDPGQGLRLIYYSQIVNDFQKGDIAEGYSVSREKKESFPLTVTSAQKNPTAFYLCASSIGTGGHQPQHFGDGTRLSIL.

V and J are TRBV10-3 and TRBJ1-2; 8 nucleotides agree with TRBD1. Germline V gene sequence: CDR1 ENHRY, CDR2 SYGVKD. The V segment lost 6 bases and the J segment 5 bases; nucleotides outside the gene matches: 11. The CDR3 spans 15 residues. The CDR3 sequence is CAIRSDRESPYGYTF. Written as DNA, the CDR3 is TGTGCCATCAGATCGGACAGGGAGTCCCCTTATGGCTACACCTTC.

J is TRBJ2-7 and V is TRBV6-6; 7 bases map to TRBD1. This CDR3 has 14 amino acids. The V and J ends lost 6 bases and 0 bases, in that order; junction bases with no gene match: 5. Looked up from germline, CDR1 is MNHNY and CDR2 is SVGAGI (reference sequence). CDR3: CASRYRDSSYEQYF. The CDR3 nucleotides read TGTGCCAGCAGGTACCGGGACAGCTCCTACGAGCAGTACTTC.

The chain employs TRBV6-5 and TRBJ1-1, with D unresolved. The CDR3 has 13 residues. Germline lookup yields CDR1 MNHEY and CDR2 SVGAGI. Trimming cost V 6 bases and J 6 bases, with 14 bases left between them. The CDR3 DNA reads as TGTGCCAGCAGGTACCCGGGGAGGGCTGAAGCTTTCTTT. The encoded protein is CASRYPGRAEAFF.

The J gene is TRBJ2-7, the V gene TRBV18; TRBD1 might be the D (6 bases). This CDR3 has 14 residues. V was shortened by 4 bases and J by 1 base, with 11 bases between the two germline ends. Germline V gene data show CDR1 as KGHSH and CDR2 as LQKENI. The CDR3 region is CASSQTGPSYEQYF. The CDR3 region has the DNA TGTGCCAGCTCACAAACAGGGCCTTCCTACGAGCAGTACTTC.

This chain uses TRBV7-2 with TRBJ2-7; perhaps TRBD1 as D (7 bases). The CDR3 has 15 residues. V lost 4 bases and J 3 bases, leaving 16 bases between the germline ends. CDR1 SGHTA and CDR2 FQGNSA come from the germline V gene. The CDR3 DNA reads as TGTGCCAGCAGCTCGGAGACAGGGACTTTCTACGAGCAGTACTTC. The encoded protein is CASSSETGTFYEQYF.